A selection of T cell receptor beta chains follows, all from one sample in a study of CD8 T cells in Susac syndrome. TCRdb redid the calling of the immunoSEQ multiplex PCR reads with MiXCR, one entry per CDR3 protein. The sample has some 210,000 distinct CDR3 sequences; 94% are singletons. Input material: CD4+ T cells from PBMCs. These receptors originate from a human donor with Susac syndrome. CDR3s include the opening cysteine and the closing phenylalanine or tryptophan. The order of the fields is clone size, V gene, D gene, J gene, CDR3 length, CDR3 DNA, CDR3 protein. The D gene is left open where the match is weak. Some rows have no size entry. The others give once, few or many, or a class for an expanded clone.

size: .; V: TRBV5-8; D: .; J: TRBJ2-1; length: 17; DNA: TGTGCCAGCAGCTTCGTTCTGGCTATTAGCTCCTACAATGAGCAGTTCTTC; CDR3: CASSFVLAISSYNEQFF
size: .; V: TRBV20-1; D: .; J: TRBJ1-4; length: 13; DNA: TGCAGTGCCTCGACACCGGGAGGAGAAAAACTGTTTTTT; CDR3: CSASTPGGEKLFF
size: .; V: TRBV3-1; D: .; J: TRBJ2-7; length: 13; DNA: TGTGCCAGCGGAGCTACCCCTTCCTACGAGCAGTACTTC; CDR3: CASGATPSYEQYF
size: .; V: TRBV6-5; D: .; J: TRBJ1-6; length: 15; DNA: TGTGCCAGCAGTTACGGTCGGAGATCTAATTCACCCCTCCACTTT; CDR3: CASSYGRRSNSPLHF
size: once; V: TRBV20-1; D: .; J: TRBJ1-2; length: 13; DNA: TGCAGTGCTAGAGAAAGTACAGGCTATGGCTACACCTTC; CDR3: CSARESTGYGYTF
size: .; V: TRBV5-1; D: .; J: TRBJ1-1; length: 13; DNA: TGCGCCAGCAGCTTTAGGGTAGGCACTGAAGCTTTCTTT; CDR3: CASSFRVGTEAFF
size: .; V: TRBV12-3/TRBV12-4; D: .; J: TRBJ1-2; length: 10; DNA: TGTGCCAGCAGTTTAGTCGGCTACACCTTC; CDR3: CASSLVGYTF
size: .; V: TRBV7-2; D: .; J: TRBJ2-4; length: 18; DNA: TGTGCCAGCAGCTTATCGTACGGCAGGGGAGAGCCCAAAAACATTCAGTACTTC; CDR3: CASSLSYGRGEPKNIQYF
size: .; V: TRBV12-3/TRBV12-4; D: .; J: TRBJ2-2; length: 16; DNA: TGTGCCAGCAGTTTTTTCGGAGGGACGAACACCGGGGAGCTGTTTTTT; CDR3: CASSFFGGTNTGELFF
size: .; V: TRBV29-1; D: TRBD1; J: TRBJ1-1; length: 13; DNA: TGCAGCGTTGGTTCGGGACAGGGAACTGAAGCTTTCTTT; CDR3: CSVGSGQGTEAFF
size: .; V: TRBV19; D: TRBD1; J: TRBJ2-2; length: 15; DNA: TGTGCCAGTAGGAGGGACAGGCCGAACACCGGGGAGCTGTTTTTT; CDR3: CASRRDRPNTGELFF
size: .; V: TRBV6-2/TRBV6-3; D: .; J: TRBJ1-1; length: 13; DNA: TGTGCCAGCACTCGGATTTTGAACACTGAAGCTTTCTTT; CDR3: CASTRILNTEAFF
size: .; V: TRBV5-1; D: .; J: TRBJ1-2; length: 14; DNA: TGCGCCAGCAGCTTGGACGGCAGTCTGTATGGCTACACCTTC; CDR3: CASSLDGSLYGYTF
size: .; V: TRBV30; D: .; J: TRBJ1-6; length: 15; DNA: TGTGCCTGGAGTGTATTAGGCCATAATAATTCACCCCTCCACTTT; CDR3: CAWSVLGHNNSPLHF
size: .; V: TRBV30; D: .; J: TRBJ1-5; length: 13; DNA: TGTGCCTGGAGTGGGTCGGGTGATCAGCCCCAGCATTTT; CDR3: CAWSGSGDQPQHF
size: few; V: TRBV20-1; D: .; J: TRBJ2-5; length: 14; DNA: TGCAGTGCTGGCCTGGTGGGGGCACAAGAGACCCAGTACTTC; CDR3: CSAGLVGAQETQYF
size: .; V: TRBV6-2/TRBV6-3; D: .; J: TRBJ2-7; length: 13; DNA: TGTGCCAGCAAGGAACCCGTAATGTACGAGCAGTACTTC; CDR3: CASKEPVMYEQYF
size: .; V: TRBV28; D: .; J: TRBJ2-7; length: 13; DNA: TGTGCCAGCAGCGGGACTGAAGGATACGAGCAGTACTTC; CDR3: CASSGTEGYEQYF
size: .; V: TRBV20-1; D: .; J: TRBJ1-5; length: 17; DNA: TGCAGTGCTAAGGCGGTGAGACAGCACCTGAGTTTCGGGCCCCAGCATTTT; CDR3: CSAKAVRQHLSFGPQHF
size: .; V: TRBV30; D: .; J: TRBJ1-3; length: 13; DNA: TGTGCCTGGAGCGGGGCCTCTGGAAACACCATATATTTT; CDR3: CAWSGASGNTIYF
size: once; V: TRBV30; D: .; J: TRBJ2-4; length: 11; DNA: TGTGCCTGTTATACCAAAAACATTCAGTACTTC; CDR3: CACYTKNIQYF
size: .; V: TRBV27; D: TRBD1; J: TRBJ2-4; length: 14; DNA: TGTGCCAGCAGGCCTTTGCAGGGGGCCGGCATTCAGTACTTC; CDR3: CASRPLQGAGIQYF
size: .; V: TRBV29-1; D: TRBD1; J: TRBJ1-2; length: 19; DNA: TGCAGCGTTGAAGTAAGAAAGGAATCCCGACAGGGAGCAGGGTATGGCTACACCTTC; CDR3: CSVEVRKESRQGAGYGYTF
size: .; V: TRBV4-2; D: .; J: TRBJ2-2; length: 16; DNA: TGTGCCAGCAGCCAAGATGGCACCAGATTGGTTGGGGAGCTGTTTTTT; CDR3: CASSQDGTRLVGELFF
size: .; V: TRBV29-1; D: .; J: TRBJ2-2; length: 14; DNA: TGCAGCGCCGGGAGCGGAATAGACACCGGGGAGCTGTTTTTT; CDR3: CSAGSGIDTGELFF
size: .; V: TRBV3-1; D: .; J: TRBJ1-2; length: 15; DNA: TGTGCCAGCAGCCCGGTCGGGGTCGGGAGCTATGGCTACACCTTC; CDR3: CASSPVGVGSYGYTF
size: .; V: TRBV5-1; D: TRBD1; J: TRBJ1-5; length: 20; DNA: TGCGCCAGCAGCTTGGGGCGAGGGACAGGCGAGGCCACCAAAGATCAGCCCCAGCATTTT; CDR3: CASSLGRGTGEATKDQPQHF
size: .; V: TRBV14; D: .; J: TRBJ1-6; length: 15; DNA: TGTGCCAGCAGCCAAGCTGTGACGCCTAATTCACCCCTCCACTTT; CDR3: CASSQAVTPNSPLHF
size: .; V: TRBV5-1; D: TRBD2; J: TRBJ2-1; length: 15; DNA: TGCGCCAGCAGACAGGGGACTAGCGGGGGAAATGAGCAGTTCTTC; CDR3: CASRQGTSGGNEQFF
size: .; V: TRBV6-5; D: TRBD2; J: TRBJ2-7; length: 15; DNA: TGTGCCAGCAGTGCTACTAGCGGGGGATCCTACGAGCAGTACTTC; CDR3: CASSATSGGSYEQYF
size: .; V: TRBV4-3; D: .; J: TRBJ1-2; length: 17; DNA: TGCGCCAGCAGCCAAATGCGGACAACCGGTGTAAACTATGGCTACACCTTC; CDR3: CASSQMRTTGVNYGYTF
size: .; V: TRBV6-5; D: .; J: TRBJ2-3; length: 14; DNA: TGTGCCAGCGCTCTTCGGGATGGGACAGATACGCAGTATTTT; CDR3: CASALRDGTDTQYF
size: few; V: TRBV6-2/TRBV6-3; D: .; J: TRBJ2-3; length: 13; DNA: TGTGCCAGCACCCCGGACTCTACAGATACGCAGTATTTT; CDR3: CASTPDSTDTQYF
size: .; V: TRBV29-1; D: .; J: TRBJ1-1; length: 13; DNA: TGCAGCGTTGAAGAACGGGGGTCCACTGAAGCTTTCTTT; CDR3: CSVEERGSTEAFF
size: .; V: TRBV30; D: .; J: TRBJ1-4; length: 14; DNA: TGTGCCTGCCCCGGACAGTCAACTAATGAAAAACTGTTTTTT; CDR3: CACPGQSTNEKLFF
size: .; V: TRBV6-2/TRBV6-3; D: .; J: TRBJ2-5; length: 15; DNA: TGTGCCAGCAGTTACGCCGGGGGCCAAATGAAGACCCAGTACTTC; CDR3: CASSYAGGQMKTQYF